Only one count was recorded for the clone carrying this T cell receptor beta chain. Antigen specificity is unknown. The V gene lost 0 bases and the J gene lost 5 bases, with 6 bases spanning the gap. Germline values: CDR1 LGHNA, CDR2 YNFKEQ. The CDR3 consists of 13 residues. This sample stems from a study of cytomegalovirus exposure and HLA in healthy donors. Study-level findings and limits: Reports showed the classifier diagnosing cytomegalovirus status with high specificity and sensitivity. Certain sequence variants were highly shared and formed a cluster, and this cluster was likely a sequencing artifact.

The PCR made use of 60 Vbeta and 13 Jbeta primers. The repertoire was sequenced with immunoSEQ multiplex PCR; TCRdb's copy has only in-frame clones and lacks some. Of 210,000 or so clones in the sample, 70% to 85% were seen once. The origin of this receptor is a woman aged 40 to 49 in good health and CMV-seronegative. The chain carries TRBV4-2 and TRBJ2-3, with D unresolved. The sample was PBMCs. In DNA form, the CDR3 reads TGTGCCAGCAGCCAAGAGGTTAGAGATACGCAGTATTTT. Translation: CASSQEVRDTQYF.